Below are 32 T cell receptor beta chains sequenced from a single sample in a study of T cells in localized non-small cell lung cancer. Generated by immunoSEQ multiplex PCR, the TCRdb table keeps only in-frame clones and is missing some. Of tens of thousands of clones in the sample, roughly nine tenths are singletons; the top ten hold approximately 20%. This specimen consisted of peripheral blood, obtained before any cancer treatment. These receptors were taken from a man between 40 and 70 years old with stage I lung adenocarcinoma.

The gene calls are TRBV30 and TRBJ2-3; D assignment may be TRBD1 or TRBD2 (5 bases each). The length of the CDR3 is 11 residues. Germline V gene sequence: CDR1 GTSNPN, CDR2 SVGIG (reference sequence). The V end was cut by 5 bases, the J end by 12 bases, with 15 bases between. The CDR3 is CAWEGTAIQYF. The CDR3 DNA follows: TGTGCCTGGGAAGGGACGGCTATTCAGTATTTT.

V usage is TRBV21-1 and J usage is TRBJ2-5; the D call in the table, TRBD2, was not verified against the DNA. TRBV21-1 is a pseudogene segment. The CDR3 has 14 residues. The CDR3 region is CARIAGGPLQTQYF. CDR3 coding DNA: TGTGCCAGAATAGCGGGAGGGCCCCTGCAGACCCAGTACTTC.

V gene TRBV10-2 combines with J gene TRBJ1-2; D remains ambiguous. CDR3 length equals 13 residues. Germline lookup yields CDR1 WSHSY and CDR2 SAAADI. V was trimmed by 3 bases and J by 5 bases, leaving 10 bases between them. As DNA, the CDR3 is TGCGCCAGCAGTGATTTGGCGGAATATGGCTACACCTTC. Protein sequence: CASSDLAEYGYTF.

This clone appeared once. The chain joins TRBV6-5 to TRBJ2-7; TRBD1 is a possible D gene (5 bases). The germline CDR1 and CDR2 sequences are MNHEY and SVGAGI. This CDR3 region has 13 residues. Trimming took off 2 bases at V and 5 bases at J, with 10 bases between the two ends. CDR3 nucleotides: TGTGCCAGCAGTTACGGGCAGGGTAACGAGCAGTACTTC. This translates into CASSYGQGNEQYF.

The table lists this clone with a count of one. J is TRBJ2-3 and V is TRBV29-1; 10 positions match TRBD2. The V and J ends lost 6 bases and 0 bases, in that order; junction bases with no gene match: 3. CDR3 length: 14 residues. Germline CDR1 is SQVTM and CDR2 is ANQGSEA. CDR3 nucleotide sequence: TGCAGCGTGAGGACTAGCGGAAGCACAGATACGCAGTATTTT. As protein: CSVRTSGSTDTQYF.

The chain has TRBV9 and TRBJ2-2; 7 nucleotides match TRBD1. This CDR3 contains 14 residues. V was pared by 3 bases and J by 7 bases, with 6 bases of the junction left unmatched. Looked up from germline, CDR1 is SGDLS and CDR2 is YYNGEE. The DNA for the CDR3 is TGTGCCAGCAGCGAGGGACAGTCGGGCGGGGAGCTGTTTTTT. This sequence encodes CASSEGQSGGELFF.

This rearrangement joins TRBV5-1 to TRBJ1-1; D is unclear. Trimming pared 4 bases from V and 1 base from J, leaving 11 bases between. Germline V gene data show CDR1 as SGHRS and CDR2 as YFSETQ. The CDR3 is made up of 14 amino acids. The CDR3 sequence is CASSQDHPNTEAFF. As DNA, the CDR3 is TGCGCCAGCAGCCAAGACCACCCGAACACTGAAGCTTTCTTT.

This clone has a single count. The chain is built from TRBV6-1 and TRBJ2-7; possible D gene TRBD1, 6 bases. V was clipped by 6 bases and J by 2 bases, with 8 bases between them. Germline V gene data show CDR1 as MNHNS and CDR2 as SASEGT. This CDR3 contains 12 residues. The CDR3 sequence: CASSRGPYEQYF. CDR3 DNA: TGTGCCAGCAGCAGGGGTCCCTACGAGCAGTACTTC.

The chain has TRBV4-3 and TRBJ2-3, with D tentatively TRBD2 (5 bases). Deletions cut 3 bases from V and 0 bases from J, with 10 bases between. CDR1 LGHNA and CDR2 YSLEER come from the germline V gene. There are 15 residues in the CDR3. CDR3 DNA sequence: TGCGCCAGCAGCCAGTCTGCGGGCAGCACAGATACGCAGTATTTT. The encoded protein is CASSQSAGSTDTQYF.

This clone was seen a handful of times. Different DNA sequences within this sample yield the same CDR3. The V call is TRBV5-1, the J call TRBJ1-1, with no clear D. The V end was cut by 0 bases, the J end by 5 bases, with 5 bases between. Germline CDR1 is SGHRS and CDR2 is YFSETQ. This CDR3 contains 12 residues. CDR3 in DNA: TGCGCCAGCAGCTTGGGTTGGACTGAAGCTTTCTTT. Protein product: CASSLGWTEAFF.

The CDR3 is CASSLFGSTDTQYF. The CDR3 coding sequence is TGTGCCAGCAGCTTGTTCGGCAGCACAGATACGCAGTATTTT. The chain has TRBV7-2 and TRBJ2-3; unclear D gene. Trimming stripped 3 bases from V and 0 bases from J, with 7 bases between. There are 14 residues in the CDR3. CDR1 is SGHTA, CDR2 FQGNSA, per germline.

The chain employs TRBV18 and TRBJ2-2, with D uncertain. CDR1 is KGHSH, CDR2 LQKENI, per germline. This CDR3 has 15 amino acids. V lost 2 bases and J 1 base, leaving 8 bases between the germline ends. This chain's CDR3 is CASSPGLRNTGELFF. CDR3 nucleotide sequence: TGTGCCAGCTCACCAGGTCTCAGGAACACCGGGGAGCTGTTTTTT.

V and J are TRBV28 and TRBJ2-1, with 11 nucleotides matching TRBD1. In germline, CDR1 is MDHEN, CDR2 SYDVKM. With 6 bases clipped from V and 3 bases from J, the junction kept 7 bases outside the gene matches. This CDR3 comprises 16 residues. This chain's CDR3 is CASRYGQGAVYNEQFF. CDR3 nucleotides: TGTGCCAGCAGATATGGACAGGGGGCGGTCTACAATGAGCAGTTCTTC.

V and J are TRBV10-3 and TRBJ1-2; no firm D call. The CDR3 totals 14 residues. Trimming removed 2 bases from V and 3 bases from J, with 10 bases in between. Germline V gene sequence: CDR1 ENHRY, CDR2 SYGVKD. Here the CDR3 DNA reads TGTGCCATCAGTGAGAGTAAAGGATACTATGGCTACACCTTC. Translating gives CAISESKGYYGYTF.

This rearrangement joins TRBV28 to TRBJ1-1; D perhaps matches TRBD1 (6 bases). From germline, CDR1 is MDHEN and CDR2 SYDVKM. The CDR3 spans 14 residues. Trimming left V 6 bases short and J 1 base short, with 12 bases between. CDR3 bases: TGTGCCAGCAGGGGAAACAGGGCGAACACTGAAGCTTTCTTT. Amino acid sequence: CASRGNRANTEAFF.

V gene TRBV27 combines with J gene TRBJ2-5; TRBD1 or TRBD2 may be the D gene (6 bases each). The CDR3 is 13 amino acids. Germline V gene data show CDR1 as MNHEY and CDR2 as SMNVEV (reference sequence). Trimming pared 6 bases from V and 2 bases from J, leaving 10 bases between. CDR3 nucleotide sequence: TGTGCCAGCAGGCGGGACACTCAAGAGACCCAGTACTTC. Protein product: CASRRDTQETQYF.

CDR3 protein: CASSRGGGNIQYF. The CDR3 DNA reads TGTGCCAGCAGTAGAGGGGGGGGGAACATTCAGTACTTC. The V gene is TRBV27, the J gene TRBJ2-4, with D tentatively TRBD2 (7 bases). CDR3 length equals 13 residues. V was cut by 5 bases and J by 7 bases, with 12 bases left in between. Germline V gives CDR1 MNHEY, CDR2 SMNVEV (reference sequence).

DNA of the CDR3: TGTGCCAGTAGTCCAACGGGATCTACAGATACGCAGTATTTT. Amino acids: CASSPTGSTDTQYF. This chain uses TRBV19 with TRBJ2-3; tentatively, D is TRBD2 (5 bases). V dropped 5 bases and J dropped 3 bases, with 12 bases sitting between them. Germline lookup yields CDR1 LNHDA and CDR2 SQIVND (reference sequence). The CDR3 spans 14 residues.

The chain couples TRBV30 to TRBJ2-7; D tentatively fits TRBD1 or TRBD2 (5 bases each). V lost 2 bases to trimming and J lost 1 base, with 9 bases between them. The germline V gene encodes CDR1 GTSNPN and CDR2 SVGIG (reference sequence). CDR3 length: 13 residues. The DNA of the CDR3 is TGTGCCTGGAGTCCAGGGAGATCCTACGAGCAGTACTTC. It specifies CAWSPGRSYEQYF.

There are a few counts of this clone. V usage is TRBV9 and J usage is TRBJ1-1; no clear D. The germline CDR1 and CDR2 sequences are SGDLS and YYNGEE. V lost 0 bases and J 0 bases, leaving 9 bases between the germline ends. The CDR3 contains 15 residues. The CDR3 loop is CASSVDPVMNTEAFF. The CDR3 DNA is TGTGCCAGCAGCGTAGATCCAGTGATGAACACTGAAGCTTTCTTT.

This clone was counted between two and nine times. The chain couples TRBV11-2 to TRBJ2-7; 11 bases fit TRBD2. The CDR3 is 14 residues long. The germline V gene has CDR1 SGHAT and CDR2 FQNNGV. With V trimmed by 5 bases and J by 2 bases, 2 bases remained unmatched. The CDR3 loop is CASSISGRAYEQYF. Written as DNA, the CDR3 is TGTGCCAGCAGCATTAGCGGGAGGGCCTACGAGCAGTACTTC.

V gene TRBV7-8 combines with J gene TRBJ1-1; the D is unclear. CDR1 and CDR2 (germline): SGHVS, FQNEAQ. Trimming stripped 1 base from V and 0 bases from J, with 6 bases between. This CDR3 spans 14 amino acids. In DNA, the CDR3 is TGTGCCAGCAGCTTAGGGCATCTGAACACTGAAGCTTTCTTT. Encoded protein: CASSLGHLNTEAFF.

For the CDR3, the DNA is TGTGCCAGCAGCAAAGACAGGGCTAGCACAGATACGCAGTATTTT. It specifies CASSKDRASTDTQYF. The genes are TRBV28 and TRBJ2-3, with 7 bases lining up with TRBD1. CDR1 is MDHEN, CDR2 SYDVKM, per germline. V lost 6 bases to trimming and J lost 0 bases; unmatched junction nucleotides: 6. The CDR3 covers 15 residues.

This chain uses TRBV12-5 with TRBJ1-1, with a weak D call TRBD1 (5 bases). Trimming left V 6 bases short and J 1 base short, with 12 bases between. This CDR3 is built from 14 residues. The germline V gene has CDR1 LGHNT and CDR2 FRNRAP. CDR3 nucleotide sequence: TGTGCTAGTGGAGCGGGGGGATGGAACACTGAAGCTTTCTTT. It encodes CASGAGGWNTEAFF.

This chain uses TRBV9 with TRBJ2-1, with TRBD2 matching over 13 bases. In germline, CDR1 is SGDLS, CDR2 YYNGEE. This CDR3 is built from 16 residues. V shed 4 bases and J 8 bases; nucleotides not matched to a gene: 9. The chain's CDR3 is CASSPTGTSGIDEQFF. As DNA, the CDR3 is TGTGCCAGCAGCCCCACCGGGACTAGCGGGATCGATGAGCAGTTCTTC.

The V call is TRBV5-1, the J call TRBJ2-7, with TRBD2 matching over 9 bases. Germline lookup yields CDR1 SGHRS and CDR2 YFSETQ. V was clipped by 1 base and J by 6 bases; unmatched bases: 8. The CDR3 sequence is 15 residues long. CDR3 DNA sequence: TGCGCCAGCAGCTTGCGGCAGCGGGAGGTTGGCGAGCAGTACTTC. Encoded protein: CASSLRQREVGEQYF.

CDR3 sequence reads: CSARRTLEQFF. The CDR3 DNA reads TGCAGTGCTAGAAGGACGCTGGAGCAGTTCTTC. The gene calls are TRBV20-1 and TRBJ2-1; no firm D call. Trimming stripped 2 bases from V and 10 bases from J, with 9 bases between. Germline values: CDR1 DFQATT, CDR2 SNEGSKA (reference sequence). The CDR3 is made up of 11 amino acids.

The genes are TRBV10-3 and TRBJ1-4, with 7 bases lining up with TRBD1. Germline trimming cut 10 bases from V and 5 bases from J; bases unmatched to any gene: 10. The CDR3 is 14 amino acids. CDR1 ENHRY and CDR2 SYGVKD come from the germline V gene. The CDR3 nucleotides are TGTGCCACGAAGAAGGGGGCGGAAAATGAAAAACTGTTTTTT. Its translation: CATKKGAENEKLFF.

This rearrangement joins TRBV27 to TRBJ2-1; perhaps TRBD2 as D (6 bases). V gave up 3 bases and J gave up 2 bases, with 11 bases separating them. This CDR3 region has 15 residues. Germline CDR1 reads MNHEY; CDR2 reads SMNVEV (reference sequence). CDR3 region: CASSLDSGAYNEQFF. The CDR3 nucleotides are TGTGCCAGCAGTTTGGATAGCGGAGCCTACAATGAGCAGTTCTTC.

This rearrangement joins TRBV11-3 to TRBJ1-4, with D possibly TRBD1 on 6 matching bases. V was clipped by 2 bases and J by 4 bases, with 14 bases between them. CDR1 and CDR2 (germline): SGHNT, YENEEA. This CDR3 spans 16 amino acids. CDR3 region: CASSLSAWGLNEKLFF. CDR3 nucleotides: TGTGCCAGCAGCTTAAGTGCATGGGGGCTTAATGAAAAACTGTTTTTT.

This chain joins TRBV28 and TRBJ2-5, with 7 bases lining up with TRBD1. This CDR3 is 13 amino acids long. After removal of 5 bases from V and 9 bases from J, the junction contained 9 bases not matched to a gene. Germline CDR1 MDHEN, CDR2 SYDVKM. The CDR3 nucleotides are TGTGCCAGCAGTATACAGGACAGGATCCCCCAGTACTTC. This gives the protein CASSIQDRIPQYF.

This chain joins TRBV28 and TRBJ2-1, with TRBD2 identical over 7 bases. V lost 2 bases to trimming and J lost 6 bases; unmatched junction nucleotides: 4. Germline V gene sequence: CDR1 MDHEN, CDR2 SYDVKM. This CDR3 comprises 14 residues. The CDR3 sequence is CASSLGGGPNEQFF. CDR3 DNA sequence: TGTGCCAGCAGTTTAGGGGGAGGGCCCAATGAGCAGTTCTTC. The full variable domain, in which reference TRBV28 and TRBJ2-1 provide the parts outside the CDR3, is DVKVTQSSRYLVKRTGEKVFLECVQDMDHENMFWYRQDPGLGLRLIYFSYDVKMKEKGDIPEGYSVSREKKERFSLILESASTNQTSMYLCASSLGGGPNEQFFGPGTRLTVL.